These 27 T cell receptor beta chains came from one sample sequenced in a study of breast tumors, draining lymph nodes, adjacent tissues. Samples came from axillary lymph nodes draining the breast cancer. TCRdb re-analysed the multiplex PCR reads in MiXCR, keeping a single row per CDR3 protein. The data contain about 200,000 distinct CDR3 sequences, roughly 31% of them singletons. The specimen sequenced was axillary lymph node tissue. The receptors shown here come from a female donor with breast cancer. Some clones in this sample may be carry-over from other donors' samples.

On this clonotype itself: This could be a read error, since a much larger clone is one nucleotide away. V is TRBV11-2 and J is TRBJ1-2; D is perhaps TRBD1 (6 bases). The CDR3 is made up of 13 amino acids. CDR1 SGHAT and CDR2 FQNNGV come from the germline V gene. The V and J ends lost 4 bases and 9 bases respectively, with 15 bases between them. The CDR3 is CASSWGGGACYTF. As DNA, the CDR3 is TGTGCCAGCAGCTGGGGTGGGGGCGCTTGCTACACCTTC. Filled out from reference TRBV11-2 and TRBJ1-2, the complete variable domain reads EAGVAQSPRYKIIEKRQSVAFWCNPISGHATLYWYQQILGQGPKLLIQFQNNGVVDDSQLPKDRFSAERLKGVDSTLKIQPAKLEDSAVYLCASSWGGGACYTFGSGTRLTVV.

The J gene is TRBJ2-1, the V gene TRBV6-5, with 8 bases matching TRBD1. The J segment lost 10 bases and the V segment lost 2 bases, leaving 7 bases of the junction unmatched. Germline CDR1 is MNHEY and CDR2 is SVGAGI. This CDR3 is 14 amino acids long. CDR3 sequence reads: CASSYPGTGNEQFF. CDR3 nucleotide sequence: TGTGCCAGCAGTTACCCGGGGACAGGTAACGAGCAGTTCTTC.

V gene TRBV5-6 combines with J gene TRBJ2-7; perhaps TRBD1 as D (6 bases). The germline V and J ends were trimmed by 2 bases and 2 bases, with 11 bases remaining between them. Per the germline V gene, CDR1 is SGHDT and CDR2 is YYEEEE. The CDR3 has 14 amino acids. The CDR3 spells CASSLTGTTYEQYF. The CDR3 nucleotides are TGTGCCAGCAGCTTAACAGGGACCACCTACGAGCAGTACTTC.

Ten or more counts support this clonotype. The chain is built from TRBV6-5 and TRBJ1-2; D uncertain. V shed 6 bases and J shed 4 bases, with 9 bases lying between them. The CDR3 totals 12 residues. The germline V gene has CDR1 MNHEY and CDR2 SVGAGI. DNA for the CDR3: TGTGCCAGCAGACACACCATCTATGGCTACACCTTC. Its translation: CASRHTIYGYTF.

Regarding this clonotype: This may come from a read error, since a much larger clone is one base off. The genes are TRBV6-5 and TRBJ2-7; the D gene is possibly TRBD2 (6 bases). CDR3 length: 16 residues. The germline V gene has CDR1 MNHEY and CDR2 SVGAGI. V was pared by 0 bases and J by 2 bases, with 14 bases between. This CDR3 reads CASSYSWASATYEQYF. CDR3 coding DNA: TGTGCCAGCAGTTACTCCTGGGCTAGCGCCACCTACGAGCAGTACTTC.

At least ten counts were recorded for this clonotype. CDR3 residues: CASSLGTPYEQYF. The CDR3 nucleotides read TGTGCCAGCAGCTTAGGGACACCCTACGAGCAGTACTTC. The rearrangement joins TRBV11-2 to TRBJ2-7, with a weak D call TRBD1 (5 bases). CDR3 length: 13 residues. Germline V gives CDR1 SGHAT, CDR2 FQNNGV. V was cut by 1 base and J by 2 bases, with 6 bases left in between.

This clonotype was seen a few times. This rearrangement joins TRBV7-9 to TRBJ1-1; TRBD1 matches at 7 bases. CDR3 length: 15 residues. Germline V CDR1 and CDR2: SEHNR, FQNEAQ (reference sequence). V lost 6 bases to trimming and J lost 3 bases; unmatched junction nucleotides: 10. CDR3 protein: CASRPGTRGDTEAFF. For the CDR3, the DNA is TGTGCCAGCAGACCCGGCACCAGGGGGGACACTGAAGCTTTCTTT.

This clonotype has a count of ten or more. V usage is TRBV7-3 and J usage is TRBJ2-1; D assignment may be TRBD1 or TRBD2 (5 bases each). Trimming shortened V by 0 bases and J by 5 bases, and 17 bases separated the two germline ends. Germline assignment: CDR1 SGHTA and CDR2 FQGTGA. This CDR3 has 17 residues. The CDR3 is CASSLTGRAAPDNEQFF. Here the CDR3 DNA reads TGTGCCAGCAGCTTAACGGGGCGAGCGGCACCCGACAATGAGCAGTTCTTC.

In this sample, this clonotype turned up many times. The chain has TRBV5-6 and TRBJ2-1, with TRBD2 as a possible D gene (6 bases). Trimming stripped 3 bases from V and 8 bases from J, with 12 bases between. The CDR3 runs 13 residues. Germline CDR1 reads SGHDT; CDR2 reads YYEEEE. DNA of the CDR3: TGTGCCAGCAGCTGGACTAACGGAGATGAGCAGTTCTTC. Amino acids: CASSWTNGDEQFF.

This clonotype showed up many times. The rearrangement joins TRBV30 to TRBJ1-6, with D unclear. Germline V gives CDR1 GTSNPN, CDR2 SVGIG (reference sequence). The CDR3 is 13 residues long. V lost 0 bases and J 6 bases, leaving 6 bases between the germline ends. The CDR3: CAWSVGTNSPLHF. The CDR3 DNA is TGTGCCTGGAGTGTAGGCACTAATTCACCCCTCCACTTT. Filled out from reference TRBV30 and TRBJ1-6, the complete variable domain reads SQTIHQWPATLVQPVGSPLSLECTVEGTSNPNLYWYRQAAGRGLQLLFYSVGIGQISSEVPQNLSASRPQDRQFILSSKKLLLSDSGFYLCAWSVGTNSPLHFGNGTRLTVT.

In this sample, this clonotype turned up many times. The CDR3, as DNA: TGTGCCAGCAGCTCGTTCTCCATTTTCCGGGCCGGAGGCAACTACAATGAGCAGTTCTTC. It specifies CASSSFSIFRAGGNYNEQFF. The chain has TRBV7-3 and TRBJ2-1; tentative D call: TRBD2 (5 bases). This CDR3 region has 20 residues. Germline loops: CDR1 SGHTA, CDR2 FQGTGA. V was cut by 4 bases and J by 3 bases, with 28 bases left in between.

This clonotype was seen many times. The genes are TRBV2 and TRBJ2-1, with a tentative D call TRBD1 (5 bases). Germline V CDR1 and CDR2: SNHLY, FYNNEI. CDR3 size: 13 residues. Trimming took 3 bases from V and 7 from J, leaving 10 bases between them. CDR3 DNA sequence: TGTGCCAGCAGTGACCCAGGGCGGAATGAGCAGTTCTTC. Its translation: CASSDPGRNEQFF.

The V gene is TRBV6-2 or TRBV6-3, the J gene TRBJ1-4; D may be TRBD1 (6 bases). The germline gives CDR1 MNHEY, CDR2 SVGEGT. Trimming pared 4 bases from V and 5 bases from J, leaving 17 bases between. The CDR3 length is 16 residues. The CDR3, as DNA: TGTGCCAGCAGTTCGTTTCTACCCACAGGGAATGAAAAACTGTTTTTT. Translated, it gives CASSSFLPTGNEKLFF.

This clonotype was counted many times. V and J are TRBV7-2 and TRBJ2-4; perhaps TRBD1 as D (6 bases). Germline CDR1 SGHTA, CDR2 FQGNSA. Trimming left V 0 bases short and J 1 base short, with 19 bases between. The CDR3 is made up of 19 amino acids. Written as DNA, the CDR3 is TGTGCCAGCAGCTTAGCGCGCACAGGGAAAGCAGAGGCCAAAAACATTCAGTACTTC. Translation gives CASSLARTGKAEAKNIQYF.

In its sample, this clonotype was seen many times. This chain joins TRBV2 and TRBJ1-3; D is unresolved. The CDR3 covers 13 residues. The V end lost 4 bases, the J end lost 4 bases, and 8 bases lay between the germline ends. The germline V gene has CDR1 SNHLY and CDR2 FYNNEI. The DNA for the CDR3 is TGTGCCAGCAGTGTCATCCCCGGAAACACCATATATTTT. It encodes CASSVIPGNTIYF.

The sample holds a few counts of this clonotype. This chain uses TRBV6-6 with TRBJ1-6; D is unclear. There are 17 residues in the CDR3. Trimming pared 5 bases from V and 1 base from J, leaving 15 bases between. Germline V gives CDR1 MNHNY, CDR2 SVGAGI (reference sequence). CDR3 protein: CASSRRGVESYNSPLHF. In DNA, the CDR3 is TGTGCCAGCAGTCGCCGCGGGGTCGAGTCCTATAATTCACCCCTCCACTTT.

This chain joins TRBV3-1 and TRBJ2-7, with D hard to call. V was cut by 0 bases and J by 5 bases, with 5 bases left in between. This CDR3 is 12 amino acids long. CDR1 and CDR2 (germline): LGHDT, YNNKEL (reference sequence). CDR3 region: CASSQEIHEQYF. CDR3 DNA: TGTGCCAGCAGCCAAGAGATCCACGAGCAGTACTTC.

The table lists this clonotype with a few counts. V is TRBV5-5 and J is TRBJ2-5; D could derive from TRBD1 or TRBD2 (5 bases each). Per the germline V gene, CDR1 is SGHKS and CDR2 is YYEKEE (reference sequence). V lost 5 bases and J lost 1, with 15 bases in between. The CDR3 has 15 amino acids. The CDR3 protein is CASSRDPASQETQYF. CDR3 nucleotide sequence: TGTGCCAGCAGTAGGGACCCGGCGTCCCAAGAGACCCAGTACTTC.

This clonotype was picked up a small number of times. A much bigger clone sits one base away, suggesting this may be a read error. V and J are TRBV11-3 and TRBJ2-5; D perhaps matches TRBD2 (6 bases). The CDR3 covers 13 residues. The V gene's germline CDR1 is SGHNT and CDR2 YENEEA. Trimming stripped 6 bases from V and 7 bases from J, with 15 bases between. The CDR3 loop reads CASRGPGETTQYF. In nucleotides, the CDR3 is TGTGCCAGCAGAGGACCGGGGGAGACGACCCAGTACTTC.

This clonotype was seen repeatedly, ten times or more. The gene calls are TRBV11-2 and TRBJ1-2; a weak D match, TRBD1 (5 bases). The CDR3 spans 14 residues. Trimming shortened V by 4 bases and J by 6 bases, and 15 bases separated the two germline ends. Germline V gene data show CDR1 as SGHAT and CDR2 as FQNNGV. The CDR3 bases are TGTGCCAGCAGCTCCAAGGGCAGGGAGGATGGCTACACCTTC. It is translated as CASSSKGREDGYTF. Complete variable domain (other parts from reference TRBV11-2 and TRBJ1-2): EAGVAQSPRYKIIEKRQSVAFWCNPISGHATLYWYQQILGQGPKLLIQFQNNGVVDDSQLPKDRFSAERLKGVDSTLKIQPAKLEDSAVYLCASSSKGREDGYTFGSGTRLTVV.

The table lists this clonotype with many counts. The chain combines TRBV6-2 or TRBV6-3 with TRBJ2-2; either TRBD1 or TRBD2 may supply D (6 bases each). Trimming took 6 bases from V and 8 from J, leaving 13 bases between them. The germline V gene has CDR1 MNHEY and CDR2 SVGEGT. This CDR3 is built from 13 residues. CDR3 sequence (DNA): TGTGCCAGCAGCCTAGGGGGGCCTGGGGAGCTGTTTTTT. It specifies CASSLGGPGELFF.

CDR3 in amino acids: CASRPLSGRVGKFF. In nucleotides, the CDR3 is TGCGCCAGCAGACCCCTTAGCGGGAGGGTGGGAAAGTTCTTC. The rearrangement uses TRBV10-2 and TRBJ2-1; TRBD2 matches at 11 bases. V lost 6 bases and J lost 14; bases outside the gene matches: 12. CDR1 and CDR2 from the germline V gene are WSHSY and SAAADI. The CDR3 runs to 14 residues.

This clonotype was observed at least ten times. The CDR3 DNA reads as TGCAGTGCCCATCCCGGGGAAATCGCCGGTAGAACGCAGTATTTT. Protein sequence: CSAHPGEIAGRTQYF. This chain connects TRBV20-1 to TRBJ2-3; tentative D call: TRBD2 (5 bases). Germline assignment: CDR1 DFQATT and CDR2 SNEGSKA (reference sequence). This CDR3 spans 15 amino acids. Trimming shortened V by 6 bases and J by 9 bases, and 25 bases separated the two germline ends.

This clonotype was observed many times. The CDR3 reads CASSLTGGAEGTDTQYF. DNA of the CDR3: TGTGCCAGCAGCTTAACAGGGGGGGCTGAGGGCACAGATACGCAGTATTTT. The chain joins TRBV5-6 to TRBJ2-3, with D possibly being TRBD1 (8 bases). The CDR3 sequence is 17 residues long. Trimming left V 2 bases short and J 1 base short, with 17 bases between. The germline gives CDR1 SGHDT, CDR2 YYEEEE.

CDR3 nucleotides: TGCAGTGCTAGTGGGACTAGCGGGAGCCAGACCCAGTACTTC. It is translated as CSASGTSGSQTQYF. The chain joins TRBV20-1 to TRBJ2-5; TRBD2 matches at 14 bases. Germline values: CDR1 DFQATT, CDR2 SNEGSKA (reference sequence). This CDR3 spans 14 amino acids. V gave up 3 bases and J gave up 6 bases; unmatched junction bases: 3.

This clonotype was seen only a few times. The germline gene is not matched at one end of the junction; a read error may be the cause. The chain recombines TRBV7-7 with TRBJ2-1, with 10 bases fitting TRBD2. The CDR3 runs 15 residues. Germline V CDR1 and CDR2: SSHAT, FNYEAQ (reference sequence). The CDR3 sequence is CASSQREGSYNGQFF. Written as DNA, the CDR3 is TGTGCTAGCAGCCAGCGGGAGGGCTCCTACAATGGGCAGTTCTTC.

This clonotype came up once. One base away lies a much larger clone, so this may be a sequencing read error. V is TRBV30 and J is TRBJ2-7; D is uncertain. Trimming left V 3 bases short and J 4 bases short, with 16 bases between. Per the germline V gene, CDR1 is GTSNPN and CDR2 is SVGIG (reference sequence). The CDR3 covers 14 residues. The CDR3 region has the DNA TGTGCCTGGAGGAGTCTCCTTCACCCATACGAGCAGTACTTC. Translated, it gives CAWRSLLHPYEQYF.